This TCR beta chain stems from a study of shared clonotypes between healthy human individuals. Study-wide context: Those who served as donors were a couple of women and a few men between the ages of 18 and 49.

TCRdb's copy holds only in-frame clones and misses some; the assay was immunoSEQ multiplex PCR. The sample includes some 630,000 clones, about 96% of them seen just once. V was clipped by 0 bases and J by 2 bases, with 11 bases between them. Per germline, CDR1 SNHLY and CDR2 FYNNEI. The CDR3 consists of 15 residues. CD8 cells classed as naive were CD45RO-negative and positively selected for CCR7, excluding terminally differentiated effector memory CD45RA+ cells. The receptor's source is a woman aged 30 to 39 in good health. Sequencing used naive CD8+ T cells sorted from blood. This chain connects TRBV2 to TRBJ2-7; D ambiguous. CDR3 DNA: TGTGCCAGCAGTGAAGCGCTTGCTGGACCCTACGAGCAGTACTTC. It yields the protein CASSEALAGPYEQYF. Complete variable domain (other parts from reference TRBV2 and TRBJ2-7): EPEVTQTPSHQVTQMGQEVILRCVPISNHLYFYWYRQILGQKVEFLVSFYNNEISEKSEIFDDQFSVERPDGSNFTLKIRSTKLEDSAMYFCASSEALAGPYEQYFGPGTRLTVT.